The T cell receptor (beta chain) described here comes from a study of T cells after yellow fever vaccination. Whole-study findings and limits: Contamination of FACS-sorted repertoires by abundant clonotypes from the bulk population could occur. Clones from primary vaccination mostly reappeared after the booster (96% CD4, less than 90% CD8). Though weaker, the secondary response peaked faster, on day 5 versus 15.

With V trimmed by 5 bases and J by 0 bases, 3 bases remained unmatched. Germline CDR1 LNHDA, CDR2 SQIVND (reference sequence). The CDR3 is 16 residues long. 5'RACE template switching generated TCR cDNA, adding a universal primer site and UMIs. TCRdb re-analysed the 5' RACE reads in MiXCR, keeping a single row per CDR3 protein. This repertoire shows some 170,000 distinct CDR3 sequences, approximately 9.7% found once; its top ten account for 35% to 40%. Notes on this clonotype: Its target is not known.

This receptor was obtained from a man between 18 and 29 years old who received the YFV17D yellow fever vaccine. The V and J genes are TRBV19 and TRBJ2-2; 10 bases agree with TRBD1. The sequenced sample was CD8+ T cells sorted from PBMCs, obtained 45 days after the yellow fever booster vaccination. The CDR3 sequence is CASSEDRGPNTGELFF. In DNA, the CDR3 is TGTGCCAGTAGTGAAGACAGGGGGCCGAACACCGGGGAGCTGTTTTTT.